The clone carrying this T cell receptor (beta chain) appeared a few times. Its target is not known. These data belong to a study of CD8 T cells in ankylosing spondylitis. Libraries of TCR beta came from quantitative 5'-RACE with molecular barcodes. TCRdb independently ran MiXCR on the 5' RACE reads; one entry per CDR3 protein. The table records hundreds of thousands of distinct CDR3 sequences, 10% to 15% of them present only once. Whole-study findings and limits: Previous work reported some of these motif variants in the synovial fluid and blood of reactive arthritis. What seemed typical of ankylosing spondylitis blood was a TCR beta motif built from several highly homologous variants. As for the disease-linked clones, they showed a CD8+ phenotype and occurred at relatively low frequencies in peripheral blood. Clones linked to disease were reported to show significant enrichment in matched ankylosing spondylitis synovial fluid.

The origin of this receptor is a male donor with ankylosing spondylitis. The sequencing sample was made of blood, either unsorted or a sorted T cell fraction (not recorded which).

Here the CDR3 reads CASRPGQGNEQFF. CDR3 sequence (DNA): TGTGCCAGCAGGCCGGGACAGGGCAATGAGCAGTTCTTC. This chain uses TRBV28 with TRBJ2-1; TRBD1 aligns across 9 bases. The CDR3 runs 13 residues. The ends lost 6 bases at V and 6 bases at J; junction bases unmatched: 3. CDR1 is MDHEN, CDR2 SYDVKM, per germline.